The present T cell receptor (beta chain) was sequenced within a study of T cells after posttransplantation cyclophosphamide. Sampled 1 year posttransplant, controls received myeloablative marrow transplants, methotrexate and a calcineurin inhibitor. Trimming removed 0 bases from V and 1 base from J; junction bases left unmatched: 6. Germline CDR1 is SGHRS and CDR2 is YFSETQ. This CDR3 spans 16 amino acids. TCRdb's table, derived via immunoSEQ multiplex PCR, lists solely in-frame clones and lacks some. The repertoire holds roughly 21,000 clones, 65% to 90% seen once, with 2% to 2.5% in the top ten. The source of this sequence is a female patient in her 30s who received an allogeneic stem cell transplant from an unrelated donor, was CMV-positive, and had acute and chronic GVHD. Some T cells may trace back to the graft donor. The chain recombines TRBV5-1 with TRBJ2-5; 7 nucleotides match TRBD2. The material was PBMCs, obtained approximately 360 days after allogeneic stem cell transplant with calcineurin inhibitor and methotrexate. CDR3 DNA: TGCGCCAGCAGCTTGGGGGCTAGCGGACTCCAAGAGACCCAGTACTTC. Its translation: CASSLGASGLQETQYF.